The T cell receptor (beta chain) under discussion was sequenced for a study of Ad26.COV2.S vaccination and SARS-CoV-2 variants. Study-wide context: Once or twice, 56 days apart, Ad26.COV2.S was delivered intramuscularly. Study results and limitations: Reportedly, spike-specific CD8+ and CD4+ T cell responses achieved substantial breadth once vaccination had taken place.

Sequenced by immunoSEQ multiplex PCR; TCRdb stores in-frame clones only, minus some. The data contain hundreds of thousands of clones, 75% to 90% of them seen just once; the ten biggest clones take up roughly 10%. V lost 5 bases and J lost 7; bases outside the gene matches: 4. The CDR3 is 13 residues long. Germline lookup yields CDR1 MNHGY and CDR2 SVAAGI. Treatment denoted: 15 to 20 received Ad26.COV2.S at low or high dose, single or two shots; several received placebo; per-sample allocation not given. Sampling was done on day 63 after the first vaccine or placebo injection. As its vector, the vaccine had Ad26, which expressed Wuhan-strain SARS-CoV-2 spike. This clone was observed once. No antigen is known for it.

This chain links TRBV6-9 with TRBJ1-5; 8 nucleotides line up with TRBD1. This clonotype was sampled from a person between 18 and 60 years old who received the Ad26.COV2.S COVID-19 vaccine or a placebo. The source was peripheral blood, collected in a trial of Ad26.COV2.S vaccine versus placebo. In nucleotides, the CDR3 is TGTGCCAGCAGTAGGGACAGGCCACAGCCCCAGCATTTT. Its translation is CASSRDRPQPQHF.